This TCR beta chain was captured in a study of spatial heterogeneity in lung cancer. Study details: Donation came from over 60 patients with untreated early-stage non-small cell lung cancer. Broader study findings: Resection saw ubiquitous expanded tumor TCRs appear in blood more than follow-up did.

This clonotype was counted only a few times. The antigen remains undetermined. The time point was: blood at routine non-recurrence follow-up after resection. The input material, whole RNA from tumor, nontumor lung or frozen PBMC, was sequenced unsorted. Deletions cut 4 bases from V and 5 bases from J, with 14 bases between. Germline CDR1 and CDR2: LGHDT and YNNKEL (reference sequence). The CDR3 spans 14 residues. Every cDNA TCR molecule received its own unique molecular identifier. TCRdb passed the 5' RACE reads through MiXCR, listing each CDR3 protein once. The sample records about 36,000 distinct CDR3 sequences, approximately 8% being singletons.

This specimen consisted of PBMCs, obtained at follow-up. The TCR was taken from a male donor with early-stage non-small cell lung cancer. This chain uses TRBV3-1 with TRBJ1-1; D ambiguous. CDR3 DNA: TGTGCCAGCAGCCCCGGGCCCGGTGGGACTGAAGCTTTCTTT. It translates to CASSPGPGGTEAFF.